The 10 T cell receptor beta chains in this list originate from one sample, sequenced in a study of immune cell composition in non-small cell lung cancer. Repertoires were generated with immunoSEQ multiplex PCR, while TCRdb's copy carries only in-frame clones and drops some. The table includes 2,500 to 3,500 clones, about 78% detected once. The sequencing input was lung tumor tissue. The receptor source for this set is a human donor with non-small cell lung cancer.

The V gene is TRBV9, the J gene TRBJ1-4; TRBD1 aligns across 8 bases. Per the germline V gene, CDR1 is SGDLS and CDR2 is YYNGEE. The CDR3 is 16 amino acids. V lost 2 bases, J lost 5 bases, and 8 bases stayed unmatched. CDR3 bases: TGTGCCAGCAGCGTGGGTTCGACAGGGGTCAATGAAAAACTGTTTTTT. It encodes CASSVGSTGVNEKLFF.

This clone has just a few counts. The rearrangement links TRBV11-3 to TRBJ2-2; 8 bases agree with TRBD1. V was clipped by 6 bases and J by 6 bases; unmatched bases: 3. Germline-derived CDR1 and CDR2 are SGHNT and YENEEA. CDR3 length equals 13 residues. The CDR3 protein is CASSRTGPGELFF. The CDR3 DNA sequence: TGTGCCAGCAGTCGGACAGGGCCCGGGGAGCTGTTTTTT.

This clone occurred once. The chain joins TRBV19 to TRBJ1-3, with D uncertain. Trimming took off 11 bases at V and 3 bases at J, with 20 bases between the two ends. Germline assignment: CDR1 LNHDA and CDR2 SQIVND (reference sequence). The CDR3 length is 15 residues. The CDR3 region has the DNA TGTGCCGCACGGGAGGGCGGAAGGCGTGGAAACACCATATATTTT. Amino acids: CAAREGGRRGNTIYF.

This rearrangement joins TRBV6-5 to TRBJ2-2, with D uncertain. Trimming took 8 bases from V and 3 from J, leaving 10 bases between them. Germline values: CDR1 MNHEY, CDR2 SVGAGI. This CDR3 comprises 13 residues. CDR3 DNA sequence: TGTGCCAGCTTTCGTCCTGACACCGGGGAGCTGTTTTTT. Amino acids: CASFRPDTGELFF.

This CDR3 is CASSFGQGLTDTQYF. The DNA of the CDR3 is TGTGCCAGCAGCTTCGGACAGGGGCTCACAGATACGCAGTATTTT. The chain links TRBV7-9 to TRBJ2-3, with 9 bases fitting TRBD1. CDR1 is SEHNR, CDR2 FQNEAQ, per germline (reference sequence). Trimming took 3 bases from V and 2 from J; bases not matched to a gene: 3. There are 15 residues in the CDR3.

The gene calls are TRBV7-9 and TRBJ2-2, with 11 bases aligning to TRBD1. CDR3 length: 17 residues. Germline-derived CDR1 and CDR2 are SEHNR and FQNEAQ (reference sequence). J was trimmed by 6 bases and V by 3 bases; bases with no gene match: 9. The CDR3 is CASSLFGTGGKAGELFF. The CDR3 DNA is TGTGCCAGCAGCTTGTTTGGGACAGGGGGTAAGGCCGGGGAGCTGTTTTTT.

The V gene is TRBV7-9, the J gene TRBJ1-6, with 8 bases that match TRBD1. CDR1 is SEHNR, CDR2 FQNEAQ, per germline (reference sequence). The CDR3 is made up of 14 amino acids. V was pared by 5 bases and J by 8 bases, with 5 bases of the junction left unmatched. The CDR3 DNA sequence: TGTGCCAGCAGCCAGACAGGGGCCTATTCACCCCTCCACTTT. Translated, it gives CASSQTGAYSPLHF. The entire variable domain, with the rest obtained from reference TRBV7-9 and TRBJ1-6, is as follows: DTGVSQNPRHKITKRGQNVTFRCDPISEHNRLYWYRQTLGQGPEFLTYFQNEAQLEKSRLLSDRFSAERPKGSFSTLEIQRTEQGDSAMYLCASSQTGAYSPLHFGNGTRLTVT.

The genes are TRBV10-1 and TRBJ2-7; 7 bases match TRBD2. The CDR3 has 12 residues. V trimming: 9 bases; J trimming: 4 bases; junction bases outside the gene matches: 6. Germline loops: CDR1 WNHNN, CDR2 SYGVQD (reference sequence). As DNA, the CDR3 is TGCGCCAGAAGAGTGGGAGGGTACGAGCAGTACTTC. This codes for CARRVGGYEQYF.

The rearrangement links TRBV18 to TRBJ1-5; D call uncertain. The CDR3 has 13 residues. Deletions cut 4 bases from V and 0 bases from J, with 4 bases between. Germline V gene sequence: CDR1 KGHSH, CDR2 LQKENI. The chain's CDR3 is CASSLDSNQPQHF. The DNA for the CDR3 is TGTGCCAGCTCACTAGATAGCAATCAGCCCCAGCATTTT.

The chain joins TRBV4-3 to TRBJ1-5; D call uncertain. V was cut by 3 bases and J by 4 bases, with 7 bases left in between. The length of the CDR3 is 13 residues. The germline V gene encodes CDR1 LGHNA and CDR2 YSLEER. The DNA of the CDR3 is TGCGCCAGCAGCCAGAGGTTGAATCAGCCCCAGCATTTT. It specifies CASSQRLNQPQHF.